A single sample gave rise to the 5 T cell receptor beta chains below, sequenced in a study of blood T cells in healthy people across ages. Together with a sample-barcoded 5' primer, a J-beta primer mix was included in a second PCR lasting about 7 to 11 cycles. TCRdb re-called the 5' RACE reads with MiXCR, one entry per CDR3 protein. This table has around 1,800,000 distinct CDR3 sequences, 39% appearing once. Sequenced input: blood. The receptors stem from a human donor in good health.

The rearrangement uses TRBV15 and TRBJ2-1; either TRBD1 or TRBD2 may fit D (5 bases each). Germline V gene data show CDR1 as LNHNV and CDR2 as YYDKDF (reference sequence). The CDR3 loop spans 14 amino acids. V was pared by 1 base and J by 8 bases, with 12 bases between. The CDR3 reads CATSRGGTSHEQFF. The CDR3 DNA reads as TGTGCCACCAGCAGAGGTGGGACCTCGCATGAGCAGTTCTTC.

Many counts were recorded for this clonotype. This chain links TRBV24-1 with TRBJ2-2; the D is unclear. Germline CDR1 and CDR2: KGHDR and SFDVKD. This CDR3 region has 15 residues. Trimming pared 3 bases from V and 3 bases from J, leaving 10 bases between. The CDR3 protein is CATSDKGHDTGELFF. In nucleotides, the CDR3 is TGTGCCACCAGTGATAAGGGCCACGACACCGGGGAGCTGTTTTTT.

This clonotype is a singleton in its sample. The gene calls are TRBV3-1 and TRBJ2-7; 9 bases match TRBD2. V lost 0 bases, J lost 3 bases, and 9 bases stayed unmatched. The CDR3 covers 17 residues. CDR1 LGHDT and CDR2 YNNKEL come from the germline V gene (reference sequence). CDR3 sequence: CASSQDEASGEYYEQYF. The CDR3 DNA follows: TGTGCCAGCAGCCAAGATGAGGCTAGCGGGGAATACTACGAGCAGTACTTC.

Points on this clonotype: A read error may produce the germline difference seen at one junction end. J is TRBJ2-7 and V is TRBV29-1; D is unresolved. The J call may be wrong; the DNA end is better matched by TRBJ2-5. Per germline, CDR1 SQVTM and CDR2 ANQGSEA. The CDR3 sequence is 11 residues long. In nucleotides, the CDR3 is TGCAGCGTTGTGGAGCAAGGGACCCAGTACTTC. Translating it yields CSVVEQGTQYF.

The sample holds a few counts of this clonotype. This sequence joins TRBV6-5 and TRBJ1-2, with TRBD1 matching over 9 bases. The V gene end was trimmed by 6 bases and the J gene end by 3 bases; junction bases not matched to a gene: 5. This CDR3 has 14 amino acids. In germline, CDR1 is MNHEY, CDR2 SVGAGI. The CDR3 DNA is TGTGCCAGCAGCAGGGACAGGGAGCACTATGGCTACACCTTC. This codes for CASSRDREHYGYTF.